The T cell receptor beta chain described here comes from a study of Graves' ophthalmopathy and Graves' hyperthyroidism. The CDR3 loop spans 16 amino acids. From germline, CDR1 is MNHNY and CDR2 SVGAGI (reference sequence). V was clipped by 6 bases and J by 1 base, with 18 bases between them. Researchers took RNA transcripts and amplified TCR beta CDR3 regions from them. HTBI-primed RT-PCR formed the first round, and a multiplex PCR formed the second. TCRdb re-called the multiplex PCR reads through MiXCR, storing one row per CDR3 protein. The profile shows over a million distinct CDR3 sequences, 35% to 40% of them singletons.

What was sequenced was peripheral blood or thyroid tissue (not recorded which). The sequence was obtained from an adult man with Graves' hyperthyroidism. This sequence joins TRBV6-6 and TRBJ1-1, with D hard to call. The CDR3 nucleotides read TGTGCCAGCAGGGACGACATAGGGAATGGGAACACTGAAGCTTTCTTT. This encodes CASRDDIGNGNTEAFF.